The 29 T cell receptor beta chains presented below share a single source sample, sequenced in a study of blood T cell repertoires in COVID-19. TCRdb's copy holds only in-frame clones and misses some; the assay was immunoSEQ multiplex PCR. This table has 150,000 to 200,000 clones, approximately 80% appearing once. The specimen was PBMCs or T cells enriched from blood (not recorded which). The receptors were gathered from a man in his 60s who had been exposed to COVID-19.

In its sample, this clone was seen once. This chain connects TRBV12-3 or TRBV12-4 to TRBJ2-5; TRBD2 is a possible D gene (6 bases). The CDR3 totals 12 residues. Trimming removed 11 bases at V and 7 bases at J, with 17 bases between. The DNA for the CDR3 is TGTGCCTCACGTCCGGGGGTGGGGACCCAGTACTTC. Its protein is CASRPGVGTQYF.

J is TRBJ1-1 and V is TRBV6-5, with TRBD1 identical over 7 bases. The CDR3 extends over 16 amino acids. The junction had 4 bases not matched to a gene; V was cut back by 0 bases and J by 0 bases. Per the germline V gene, CDR1 is MNHEY and CDR2 is SVGAGI. CDR3 region: CASSYSQGIMNTEAFF. The CDR3 DNA sequence: TGTGCCAGCAGTTACTCACAGGGGATTATGAACACTGAAGCTTTCTTT.

This clone was counted a single time. The rearrangement uses TRBV5-1 and TRBJ1-1, with 7 bases identical to TRBD1. Trimming cost V 4 bases and J 0 bases; bases outside gene matches: 9. In germline, CDR1 is SGHRS, CDR2 YFSETQ. The CDR3 covers 16 residues. This CDR3 reads CASSPLPGGMNTEAFF. For the CDR3, the DNA is TGCGCCAGCAGCCCCCTCCCAGGGGGTATGAACACTGAAGCTTTCTTT.

This chain connects TRBV5-1 to TRBJ1-2; possible D gene TRBD1, 6 bases. Trimming stripped 4 bases from V and 3 bases from J, with 19 bases between. The CDR3 consists of 16 residues. The V gene's germline CDR1 is SGHRS and CDR2 YFSETQ. CDR3 amino acids: CASSILQGTKDYGYTF. The CDR3 DNA reads as TGCGCCAGCAGCATATTACAGGGTACGAAAGACTATGGCTACACCTTC. The variable domain in full, completed from reference TRBV5-1 and TRBJ1-2, reads KAGVTQTPRYLIKTRGQQVTLSCSPISGHRSVSWYQQTPGQGLQFLFEYFSETQRNKGNFPGRFSGRQFSNSRSEMNVSTLELGDSALYLCASSILQGTKDYGYTFGSGTRLTVV.

The rearrangement uses TRBV11-2 and TRBJ2-5; 9 nucleotides match TRBD1. CDR1 is SGHAT and CDR2 is FQNNGV in the germline V gene. J gave up 7 bases and V 2 bases, and 8 bases lay outside the gene matches. The CDR3 runs to 15 residues. This CDR3 is CASSLPGQGQGTQYF. The CDR3 DNA sequence: TGTGCCAGCAGCTTACCCGGACAGGGGCAGGGGACCCAGTACTTC.

The chain couples TRBV9 to TRBJ1-3, with TRBD1 matching 8 bases. Unmatched junction bases numbered 6, after V lost 4 bases and J lost 0 bases. The CDR3 contains 16 residues. CDR1 and CDR2 from the germline V gene are SGDLS and YYNGEE. The CDR3 bases are TGTGCCAGCAGCTCAAGACAGGGGAGCTCTGGAAACACCATATATTTT. It encodes CASSSRQGSSGNTIYF. The full variable domain, completed using reference TRBV9 and TRBJ1-3, is DSGVTQTPKHLITATGQRVTLRCSPRSGDLSVYWYQQSLDQGLQFLIQYYNGEERAKGNILERFSAQQFPDLHSELNLSSLELGDSALYFCASSSRQGSSGNTIYFGEGSWLTVV.

The chain is built from TRBV5-6 and TRBJ2-7; TRBD1 matches 8 bases. The CDR3 has 15 amino acids. V lost 1 base to trimming and J lost 2 bases; unmatched junction nucleotides: 5. Germline assignment: CDR1 SGHDT and CDR2 YYEEEE. In DNA, the CDR3 is TGTGCCAGCAGCTTGCCGACAGGGGCCCCCTACGAGCAGTACTTC. It translates to CASSLPTGAPYEQYF. The full variable domain, with the rest looked up from reference TRBV5-6 and TRBJ2-7, is DAGVTQSPTHLIKTRGQQVTLRCSPKSGHDTVSWYQQALGQGPQFIFQYYEEEERQRGNFPDRFSGHQFPNYSSELNVNALLLGDSALYLCASSLPTGAPYEQYFGPGTRLTVT.

J is TRBJ1-2 and V is TRBV6-2 or TRBV6-3; a possible D gene is TRBD1 (6 bases). The CDR3 loop spans 14 amino acids. Per the germline V gene, CDR1 is MNHEY and CDR2 is SVGEGT. V shed 5 bases and J shed 6 bases, with 16 bases lying between them. The CDR3: CASSARTGWDGYTF. The CDR3 DNA reads TGTGCCAGCAGTGCCCGTACAGGGTGGGATGGCTACACCTTC.

CDR3 coding DNA: TGTGCCAGCAGCGTAGATAGCGGGCTCTGGGATACGCAGTATTTT. Residues: CASSVDSGLWDTQYF. This chain connects TRBV9 to TRBJ2-3; 7 bases align to TRBD2. The germline CDR1 and CDR2 sequences are SGDLS and YYNGEE. The length of the CDR3 is 15 residues. J was trimmed by 6 bases and V by 0 bases; bases with no gene match: 7.

The chain combines TRBV11-2 with TRBJ2-2; the D is unclear. Trimming removed 1 base at V and 8 bases at J, with 5 bases between. Germline assignment: CDR1 SGHAT and CDR2 FQNNGV. This CDR3 has 12 residues. CDR3 sequence reads: CASSLAAGELFF. The CDR3 region has the DNA TGTGCCAGCAGCTTAGCCGCGGGGGAGCTGTTTTTT. Variable domain in full (rest from reference TRBV11-2 and TRBJ2-2): EAGVAQSPRYKIIEKRQSVAFWCNPISGHATLYWYQQILGQGPKLLIQFQNNGVVDDSQLPKDRFSAERLKGVDSTLKIQPAKLEDSAVYLCASSLAAGELFFGEGSRLTVL.

The chain has TRBV5-4 and TRBJ1-1; 10 nucleotides agree with TRBD1. V trimming: 6 bases; J trimming: 2 bases; junction bases outside the gene matches: 7. This CDR3 has 15 residues. Germline CDR1 reads SGHNT; CDR2 reads YYREEE (reference sequence). The CDR3 coding sequence is TGTGCCAGCACCCCGGACAGGGGGGTCAACACTGAAGCTTTCTTT. This gives the protein CASTPDRGVNTEAFF. The variable domain in full, with the rest retrieved from reference TRBV5-4 and TRBJ1-1, is ETGVTQSPTHLIKTRGQQVTLRCSSQSGHNTVSWYQQALGQGPQFIFQYYREEENGRGNFPPRFSGLQFPNYSSELNVNALELDDSALYLCASTPDRGVNTEAFFGQGTRLTVV.

The rearrangement links TRBV6-1 to TRBJ2-3; 10 bases fit TRBD2. The germline CDR1 and CDR2 sequences are MNHNS and SASEGT. CDR3 length: 15 amino acids. V lost 2 bases to trimming and J lost 4 bases; unmatched junction nucleotides: 3. The CDR3 region is CASSELAGAPDTQYF. The CDR3 DNA follows: TGTGCCAGCAGTGAACTAGCGGGAGCCCCAGATACGCAGTATTTT.

The chain links TRBV20-1 to TRBJ1-5; unclear D gene. Germline V gives CDR1 DFQATT, CDR2 SNEGSKA (reference sequence). The CDR3 length is 11 residues. The germline V and J ends were trimmed by 1 base and 7 bases, with 5 bases remaining between them. The CDR3 DNA reads TGCAGTGCTAGAGCGGTCCAGCCCCAGCATTTT. It yields the protein CSARAVQPQHF.

The V call is TRBV5-6, the J call TRBJ2-7; D call uncertain. The CDR3 sequence is 14 residues long. Trimming stripped 0 bases from V and 4 bases from J, with 11 bases between. CDR1 SGHDT and CDR2 YYEEEE come from the germline V gene. In DNA form, the CDR3 reads TGTGCCAGCAGCTTGGCGGCGGAAGATTACGAGCAGTACTTC. This encodes CASSLAAEDYEQYF.

The rearrangement joins TRBV2 to TRBJ1-2; a weak D match, TRBD1 (5 bases). The CDR3 consists of 12 residues. Germline values: CDR1 SNHLY, CDR2 FYNNEI. The ends were cut back, 8 bases at V and 2 bases at J, with 9 bases in the middle. The CDR3 reads CASGANNYGYTF. CDR3 nucleotide sequence: TGTGCCAGCGGGGCAAACAACTATGGCTACACCTTC.

The chain has TRBV11-2 and TRBJ2-1; TRBD2 aligns across 10 bases. The J segment lost 8 bases and the V segment lost 5 bases, leaving 9 bases of the junction unmatched. Germline V lookup: CDR1 SGHAT, CDR2 FQNNGV. This CDR3 has 15 residues. This chain's CDR3 is CASSPTSGTRYEQFF. CDR3 DNA sequence: TGTGCCAGCAGCCCAACTAGCGGGACTCGCTATGAGCAGTTCTTC. Full variable domain (outside the CDR3, taken from reference TRBV11-2 and TRBJ2-1): EAGVAQSPRYKIIEKRQSVAFWCNPISGHATLYWYQQILGQGPKLLIQFQNNGVVDDSQLPKDRFSAERLKGVDSTLKIQPAKLEDSAVYLCASSPTSGTRYEQFFGPGTRLTVL.

This chain joins TRBV15 and TRBJ2-1; 12 bases match TRBD2. The length of the CDR3 is 18 residues. The V and J ends lost 1 base and 8 bases, in that order; junction bases with no gene match: 12. Per the germline V gene, CDR1 is LNHNV and CDR2 is YYDKDF (reference sequence). CDR3 residues: CATSRAGRLAGGPDEQFF. CDR3 coding DNA: TGTGCCACCAGCAGAGCCGGTCGCCTAGCGGGAGGGCCAGATGAGCAGTTCTTC. Full variable domain (missing parts from reference TRBV15 and TRBJ2-1): DAMVIQNPRYQVTQFGKPVTLSCSQTLNHNVMYWYQQKSSQAPKLLFHYYDKDFNNEADTPDNFQSRRPNTSFCFLDIRSPGLGDTAMYLCATSRAGRLAGGPDEQFFGPGTRLTVL.

The chain carries TRBV9 and TRBJ2-1; TRBD2 aligns across 7 bases. This CDR3 region has 15 residues. CDR1 is SGDLS, CDR2 YYNGEE, per germline. V gave up 4 bases and J gave up 2 bases; unmatched junction bases: 6. CDR3 DNA: TGTGCCAGCAGCCCTTCTAGCGGCCCCTACAATGAGCAGTTCTTC. It translates to CASSPSSGPYNEQFF.

The V gene is TRBV7-9, the J gene TRBJ2-2; 10 bases map to TRBD2. CDR3 size: 15 residues. The germline gives CDR1 SEHNR, CDR2 FQNEAQ (reference sequence). J gave up 6 bases and V 4 bases, and 5 bases lay outside the gene matches. The CDR3 region is CASSYGLAVAGELFF. The CDR3 nucleotides read TGTGCCAGCAGCTATGGACTAGCGGTGGCCGGGGAGCTGTTTTTT.

There are a few counts of this clone. The chain links TRBV6-6 to TRBJ2-1, with 8 bases matching TRBD2. With V trimmed by 7 bases and J by 6 bases, 5 bases remained unmatched. The germline gives CDR1 MNHNY, CDR2 SVGAGI (reference sequence). This CDR3 region has 13 residues. CDR3: CASTFGTSNEQFF. The CDR3 nucleotides are TGTGCCAGCACCTTCGGGACTAGCAATGAGCAGTTCTTC.

This chain uses TRBV30 with TRBJ1-5, with D perhaps TRBD1 (6 bases). V shed 5 bases and J shed 0 bases, with 8 bases lying between them. The CDR3 covers 13 residues. CDR1 GTSNPN and CDR2 SVGIG come from the germline V gene (reference sequence). This CDR3 reads CAWAGDSNQPQHF. The CDR3 region has the DNA TGTGCCTGGGCAGGGGATAGCAATCAGCCCCAGCATTTT.

This chain joins TRBV9 and TRBJ1-6; D uncertain. V was clipped by 0 bases and J by 14 bases, with 9 bases between them. The CDR3 covers 12 residues. Per germline, CDR1 SGDLS and CDR2 YYNGEE. The CDR3 reads CASSVDLSALHF. DNA of the CDR3: TGTGCCAGCAGCGTAGACTTGTCGGCCCTCCACTTT.

This clone has just a few counts. J is TRBJ1-2 and V is TRBV19; 7 positions agree with TRBD1. The length of the CDR3 is 13 residues. J was trimmed by 6 bases and V by 6 bases; bases with no gene match: 7. Germline V gene data show CDR1 as LNHDA and CDR2 as SQIVND (reference sequence). CDR3 sequence: CASRVTGSNGYTF. Written as DNA, the CDR3 is TGTGCCAGTAGGGTGACAGGGTCGAATGGCTACACCTTC.

The chain is built from TRBV7-9 and TRBJ2-2; TRBD1 agrees at 10 bases. Looked up from germline, CDR1 is SEHNR and CDR2 is FQNEAQ (reference sequence). This CDR3 spans 15 amino acids. Germline trimming cut 5 bases from V and 5 bases from J; bases unmatched to any gene: 5. CDR3 protein: CASSPRTGGTGELFF. In nucleotides, the CDR3 is TGTGCCAGCAGCCCGCGGACAGGGGGAACCGGGGAGCTGTTTTTT.

V usage is TRBV6-4 and J usage is TRBJ2-1; TRBD2 agrees at 9 bases. After removal of 2 bases from V and 6 bases from J, the junction contained 2 bases not matched to a gene. The CDR3 has 14 residues. The V gene's germline CDR1 is MRHNA and CDR2 SNTAGT. The CDR3 is CASSDGTSSNEQFF. CDR3 in DNA: TGTGCCAGCAGTGACGGGACTAGCTCCAATGAGCAGTTCTTC.

The sample holds a few counts of this clone. The genes are TRBV7-2 and TRBJ2-7, with 7 bases matching TRBD1. Germline V gene sequence: CDR1 SGHTA, CDR2 FQGNSA. The CDR3 length is 14 residues. V shed 5 bases and J 3 bases; nucleotides not matched to a gene: 7. As DNA, the CDR3 is TGTGCCAGCAGCGTGGGACAGCTGTACTACGAGCAGTACTTC. It encodes CASSVGQLYYEQYF.

The chain uses TRBV7-9 and TRBJ2-3; 9 positions match TRBD2. Germline V gene data show CDR1 as SEHNR and CDR2 as FQNEAQ (reference sequence). The CDR3 loop spans 15 amino acids. The V and J ends lost 2 bases and 7 bases, in that order; junction bases with no gene match: 7. The chain's CDR3 is CASSLLAGETNTQYF. As DNA, the CDR3 is TGTGCCAGCAGCTTATTAGCGGGAGAAACAAATACGCAGTATTTT.

This clone was seen just once. This chain connects TRBV27 to TRBJ2-1; D is unclear. From germline, CDR1 is MNHEY and CDR2 SMNVEV (reference sequence). The CDR3 extends over 15 amino acids. The germline V and J ends were trimmed by 1 base and 0 bases, with 7 bases remaining between them. CDR3 residues: CASSLWRSSYNEQFF. Written as DNA, the CDR3 is TGTGCCAGCAGTTTATGGCGGAGCTCCTACAATGAGCAGTTCTTC.

The rearrangement uses TRBV7-9 and TRBJ1-2, with TRBD1 matching 11 bases. The CDR3 is 19 amino acids. Trimming at V came to 5 bases and at J to 3 bases, leaving 17 bases not matched to a gene. CDR1 and CDR2 (germline): SEHNR, FQNEAQ (reference sequence). CDR3 residues: CASSIRDGRTGGADYGYTF. The CDR3 DNA sequence: TGTGCCAGCAGCATCAGGGACGGTCGGACAGGGGGCGCTGACTATGGCTACACCTTC.